This is a list of T cell receptor beta chains from one sample in a study of blood T cells in healthy people across ages. MiXCR was run by TCRdb on the 5' RACE reads, yielding one entry per CDR3 protein. The table has fewer than 900,000 distinct CDR3 sequences, under 40% seen once. Sequenced input: blood. The receptors here all came from a man between 18 and 29 years old in good health. The CDR3 runs from the conserved cysteine through the conserved F or W. The D gene is left open where the match is weak. Clone size is not always given. Where it is, it says once, few, many or a class for expanded clones.

TRBV20-1,TRBJ2-5,TRBD1,NA,TGCAGTGCTAAGACAGGGATACTAGAGACCCAGTACTTC,CSAKTGILETQYF
TRBV4-3,TRBJ2-3,TRBD2,NA,TGCGCCAGCAGCCAAGATCTTAGCGGGGGGGCCGTTGCAGATACGCAGTATTTT,CASSQDLSGGAVADTQYF
TRBV15,TRBJ1-1,NA,NA,TGTGCCACCAGCAGAGTAGGGACGAACACTGAAGCTTTCTTT,CATSRVGTNTEAFF
TRBV7-2,TRBJ2-5,TRBD2,NA,TGTGCCAGCAGCTTGGGACTAGCGGGGGTCAGGGAGGAGACCCAGTACTTC,CASSLGLAGVREETQYF
TRBV7-2,TRBJ2-4,NA,NA,TGTGCCAGCAGCTTAGTTAGCGCACGACTAGCCAAAAACATTCAGTACTTC,CASSLVSARLAKNIQYF
TRBV12-3/TRBV12-4,TRBJ2-7,TRBD2,many,TGTGCCAGCAGTTCGGGGGGGACCTCCTACGAGCAGTACTTC,CASSSGGTSYEQYF
TRBV12-3/TRBV12-4,TRBJ1-2,NA,many,TGTGCCAGCACCTCGGCAGTAATCAACCAGGGCTACACCTTC,CASTSAVINQGYTF
TRBV20-1,TRBJ1-1,TRBD1,few,TGCAGTGCAGAGACAGGGAAGGACACTGAAGCTTTCTTT,CSAETGKDTEAFF
TRBV4-2,TRBJ2-1,TRBD2,few,TGTGCCAGCAGCCCATCTAGCGGGGGGGCCGATAATGAGCAGTTCTTC,CASSPSSGGADNEQFF
TRBV3-1,TRBJ2-3,TRBD1,NA,TGTGCCAGCAGCCAAGATGTCGGTGGGACAGGGGAAGTTACAGATACGCAGTATTTT,CASSQDVGGTGEVTDTQYF
TRBV11-2,TRBJ2-5,NA,few,TGTGCCAGCAGCTTCTGGCGGGATCAAGAGACCCAGTACTTC,CASSFWRDQETQYF
TRBV4-3,TRBJ2-7,TRBD2,many,TGCGCCAGCAGCCAAGAGATCGGGGGGGCTTACGAGCAGTACTTC,CASSQEIGGAYEQYF
TRBV7-2,TRBJ2-2,TRBD2,NA,TGTGCCAGCAGCCTGACTAGCGGGGACACCGGGGAGCTGTTTTTT,CASSLTSGDTGELFF
TRBV12-3/TRBV12-4,TRBJ2-5,NA,NA,TGTGCCAGCAGCCTGGTACAGGGTAAGGAGACCCAGTACTTC,CASSLVQGKETQYF
TRBV27,TRBJ1-6,NA,NA,TGTGCCAGCAGTTTAAAGTCACCTCGGGGCAATTCACCCCTCCACTTT,CASSLKSPRGNSPLHF
TRBV7-9,TRBJ1-4,TRBD1,few,TGTGCCAGCAGCACACCAGGGACAGGGCCCGAAAATGAAAAACTGTTTTTT,CASSTPGTGPENEKLFF
TRBV20-1,TRBJ1-1,NA,NA,TGCAGTCCCGGCGGAGGTGAAGCTTTCTTT,CSPGGGEAFF
TRBV19,TRBJ1-6,NA,NA,TGTGCCAGTAGTCAGCGCCGGGACGGGGATCCACCCCTCCACTTT,CASSQRRDGDPPLHF
TRBV3-1,TRBJ2-1,NA,NA,TGTGCCAGCAGTCCAGGGGGGCGGACGAACAATGAGCAGTTCTTC,CASSPGGRTNNEQFF
TRBV12-3/TRBV12-4,TRBJ2-7,TRBD1,NA,TGTGCCAGCAGTTACTACAGGGGGCATAGCTCCTACAATGAGCAGTACTTC,CASSYYRGHSSYNEQYF
TRBV7-2,TRBJ2-1,NA,many,TGTGCCAGCAGCCTCAGCCCGGACACAAATAAGCAGTTCTTC,CASSLSPDTNKQFF
TRBV30,TRBJ1-2,TRBD1,NA,TGTGCCTGGAATGACAGGGTCGACTATGGCTACACCTTC,CAWNDRVDYGYTF
TRBV7-9,TRBJ2-3,TRBD2,many,TGTGCCAGCAGGCGGACTAGTTCTAGCGCAGATACGCAGTATTTT,CASRRTSSSADTQYF
TRBV7-8,TRBJ2-6,NA,many,TGTGCCAGCAGCCCCCTCGGGACTCGTTTTAGCTCTGGGGCCAACGTCCTGACTTTC,CASSPLGTRFSSGANVLTF
TRBV12-3/TRBV12-4,TRBJ2-3,NA,NA,TGTGCCAGCATGGGAGCTGATGCTAGCACAGATACGCAGTATTTT,CASMGADASTDTQYF
TRBV7-9,TRBJ1-3,NA,few,TGTGCCAGCGCTGAGGGGGTGACTGGAAACACCATATATTTT,CASAEGVTGNTIYF
TRBV4-3,TRBJ2-7,TRBD2,many,TGCGCCAGCAGCCAAGACCCTAGCGGGGTTTACGAGCAGTACTTC,CASSQDPSGVYEQYF
TRBV7-2,TRBJ1-2,NA,many,TGTGCCAGCAGCTTAGTCGCCCGGGGCCCCTCTTATGGCTACACCTTC,CASSLVARGPSYGYTF
TRBV27,TRBJ2-7,NA,NA,TGTGCCAGCAGTTTTACATCTTCCTACGAGCAGTACTTC,CASSFTSSYEQYF
TRBV7-2,TRBJ2-1,TRBD2,NA,TGTGCCAGCAGCTTAGTCGTAGCGGGGATGATTAATGAGCAGTTCTTC,CASSLVVAGMINEQFF
TRBV20-1,TRBJ2-5,NA,NA,TGCAGTGCCCCACTGACTAGACAAGAGACCCAGTACTTC,CSAPLTRQETQYF
TRBV20-1,TRBJ2-5,NA,NA,TGCAGTGCTACCTCCGGGTTCCAATTATCGATGCAGACCCAGTACTTC,CSATSGFQLSMQTQYF
TRBV7-9,TRBJ1-1,NA,NA,TGTGCCATCCGTAACAGGGTTTGGGAAGCTTTCTTT,CAIRNRVWEAFF
TRBV20-1,TRBJ2-7,NA,NA,TGCAGTGCTAGATCCCCGGGACACTCCTACGAGCAGTACTTC,CSARSPGHSYEQYF
TRBV11-2,TRBJ2-1,NA,few,TGTGCCAGCAGCTTAGAAGGACACTACAATGAGCAGTTCTTC,CASSLEGHYNEQFF
TRBV27,TRBJ2-7,TRBD1,NA,TGTGCCAGCAGCCTCGACAGGGGAGGCTACGAGCAGTACTTC,CASSLDRGGYEQYF
TRBV5-1,TRBJ1-1,TRBD1,few,TGCGCCAGCACCTTACAGGGGGCAGGAACTGAAGCTTTCTTT,CASTLQGAGTEAFF
TRBV12-3/TRBV12-4,TRBJ2-7,TRBD1,many,TGTGCCAGCAGTTTGGACAGGGTCGGGATCTACGAGCAGTACTTC,CASSLDRVGIYEQYF
TRBV4-3,TRBJ1-5,NA,few,TGCGCCAGCAGCCAAGAGATGTGGCAGGAAGCCGATCAGCCCCAGCATTTT,CASSQEMWQEADQPQHF
TRBV7-2,TRBJ2-5,TRBD2,NA,TGTGCCAGCAGCATCGGACTAGCGGGGACAATTCAAGAGACCCAGTACTTC,CASSIGLAGTIQETQYF
TRBV5-1,TRBJ2-1,NA,NA,TGCGCCAGCAGCTTGTTTGTGAACCAAGAGACCCAGTTCTTC,CASSLFVNQETQFF
TRBV7-2,TRBJ1-5,TRBD1,many,TGTGCCAGCAGCCTCGACAGGGGAGGCAATCAGCCCCAGCATTTT,CASSLDRGGNQPQHF
TRBV12-5,TRBJ2-3,NA,NA,TGTGCTAGTGGTTTGAACAGATACACAGATACGCAGTATTTT,CASGLNRYTDTQYF
TRBV15,TRBJ2-3,NA,few,TGTGCCACCTCCTCGCGACACCGAGATACGCAGTATTTT,CATSSRHRDTQYF
TRBV4-3,TRBJ2-7,TRBD1,many,TGCGCCAGCAGCCAAGATTCAGCCGGGACAGGGGACGAGCAGTACTTC,CASSQDSAGTGDEQYF
TRBV14,TRBJ2-5,NA,few,TGTGCCAGCAGCCAAGCTTGGACATTAGAGACCCAGTACTTC,CASSQAWTLETQYF
TRBV7-9,TRBJ1-1,NA,NA,TGTGCCAGCAGCTCCTCCTGGTCGAACACTGAAGCTTTCTTT,CASSSSWSNTEAFF
TRBV7-2,TRBJ2-3,TRBD2,many,TGTGCCAGCAGCGTTGCGGGACTAGCGGGCCTTAGCACAGATACGCAGTATTTT,CASSVAGLAGLSTDTQYF
TRBV9,TRBJ1-1,TRBD1,NA,TGTGCCAGCAGCGTAGCTGGGGCAGGGGGACTCATGAACACTGAAGCTTTCTTT,CASSVAGAGGLMNTEAFF
TRBV20-1,TRBJ2-4,NA,NA,TGCAGTGCTAGAACGGACCGGTGGAATGAGCAGTACTTC,CSARTDRWNEQYF
TRBV20-1,TRBJ1-2,NA,few,TGCAGTGCTGGGGACACCTACTATGGCTACACCTTC,CSAGDTYYGYTF
TRBV2,TRBJ2-7,NA,NA,TGTGCCAGCAGTGAACAGGGCCGGTACGAGCAGTACTTC,CASSEQGRYEQYF
TRBV24-1,TRBJ1-2,NA,NA,TGTGCCACCAGTGACCAGCCCGGGGTAGGAGGCTACACCTTC,CATSDQPGVGGYTF
TRBV11-2,TRBJ2-3,NA,few,TGTGCCAGCAGCTCGGGGGCCGAGGATACGCAGTATTTT,CASSSGAEDTQYF
TRBV7-2,TRBJ2-5,TRBD2,few,TGTGCCAGCAGCTGGGTAGCGGGGGCTCAAGAGACCCAGTACTTC,CASSWVAGAQETQYF
TRBV6-5,TRBJ2-3,NA,few,TGTGCCAGCACCCCGGACTTAGCGGCAGATACGCAGTATTTT,CASTPDLAADTQYF
TRBV2,TRBJ1-5,TRBD1,NA,TGTGCCAGCAGTTCGGGACAGGGTTATAGCAATCAGCCCCAGCATTTT,CASSSGQGYSNQPQHF
TRBV15,TRBJ2-5,NA,many,TGTGCCACCAGCAGACCAATTTTAGGATGGGGACAAGAGACCCAGTACTTC,CATSRPILGWGQETQYF